This passage covers 13 T cell receptor beta chains from one sample sequenced in a study of blood T cell repertoires in COVID-19. This table comes from immunoSEQ multiplex PCR, and its TCRdb copy is limited to in-frame clones, with some not included. The sample has 95,000 to 150,000 clones; less than 75% are singletons. The sample was peripheral blood. Receptors originate from a human donor with acute or convalescent COVID-19. The donor label of this sample is uncertain.

V usage is TRBV5-1 and J usage is TRBJ1-2; D call uncertain. The CDR3 loop spans 14 amino acids. Deletions cut 3 bases from V and 0 bases from J, with 9 bases between. Germline V gives CDR1 SGHRS, CDR2 YFSETQ. CDR3 protein: CASSSAGANYGYTF. DNA for the CDR3: TGCGCCAGCAGCTCAGCCGGGGCTAACTATGGCTACACCTTC.

The chain has TRBV18 and TRBJ2-7; 8 bases are a match to TRBD1. Trimming cost V 1 base and J 0 bases; bases outside gene matches: 2. The CDR3 has 15 amino acids. CDR1 is KGHSH, CDR2 LQKENI, per germline. DNA for the CDR3: TGTGCCAGCTCACCACAACAGGGGGACTCCTACGAGCAGTACTTC. Translated: CASSPQQGDSYEQYF.

The J gene is TRBJ1-4, the V gene TRBV10-3, with TRBD1 matching over 7 bases. This CDR3 region has 15 residues. Germline trimming cut 11 bases from V and 0 bases from J; bases unmatched to any gene: 9. The germline gives CDR1 ENHRY, CDR2 SYGVKD. In nucleotides, the CDR3 is TGTGCCTCCCGGGACAGCAAGACAACTAATGAAAAACTGTTTTTT. Translation gives CASRDSKTTNEKLFF.

CDR3 nucleotides: TGCGCCAGCAGCGCCGGGATTTCGGGAAACACCATATATTTT. Translation gives CASSAGISGNTIYF. The chain joins TRBV5-1 to TRBJ1-3, with D unresolved. V was shortened by 4 bases and J by 4 bases, with 12 bases between the two germline ends. CDR1 is SGHRS and CDR2 is YFSETQ in the germline V gene. The length of the CDR3 is 14 residues.

The rearrangement uses TRBV5-1 and TRBJ1-2; D is undetermined. The CDR3 has 15 amino acids. CDR1 is SGHRS and CDR2 is YFSETQ in the germline V gene. Trimming took 1 base from V and 8 from J, leaving 18 bases between them. The chain's CDR3 is CASSLRDGDIRGYTF. The CDR3 coding sequence is TGCGCCAGCAGCTTGAGAGACGGGGATATTCGGGGCTACACCTTC.

This sequence joins TRBV30 and TRBJ2-4; TRBD2 agrees at 16 bases. The CDR3 covers 16 residues. The germline V gene encodes CDR1 GTSNPN and CDR2 SVGIG (reference sequence). Germline trimming cut 2 bases from V and 8 bases from J; bases unmatched to any gene: 6. As DNA, the CDR3 is TGTGCCTGGAGTAAGGGACTAGCGGGGGGGGTTGACATTCAGTACTTC. This gives the protein CAWSKGLAGGVDIQYF.

The chain uses TRBV28 and TRBJ1-6; D is ambiguous. The CDR3 sequence is 12 residues long. Germline CDR1 is MDHEN and CDR2 is SYDVKM. The germline V and J ends were trimmed by 5 bases and 8 bases, with 7 bases remaining between them. The CDR3 spells CASSLPDSPLHF. CDR3 nucleotide sequence: TGTGCCAGCAGTCTCCCTGATTCACCCCTCCACTTT.

The rearrangement joins TRBV13 to TRBJ2-3, with 9 bases lining up with TRBD1. The CDR3 totals 15 residues. V gave up 5 bases and J gave up 2 bases; unmatched junction bases: 5. Germline V lookup: CDR1 PRHDT, CDR2 FYEKMQ (reference sequence). The CDR3 DNA reads TGTGCCAGCAGCGCTGGGACAGGGACCACAGATACGCAGTATTTT. Protein sequence: CASSAGTGTTDTQYF.

This chain joins TRBV6-1 and TRBJ1-6; a weak D match, TRBD1 (6 bases). Trimming cost V 2 bases and J 8 bases, with 13 bases left between them. The CDR3 spans 15 residues. Looked up from germline, CDR1 is MNHNS and CDR2 is SASEGT. The CDR3 coding sequence is TGTGCCAGCAGTGAACAGGGGCCCGCTGATTCACCCCTCCACTTT. The encoded protein is CASSEQGPADSPLHF.

This clone was counted between two and nine times. The V call is TRBV2, the J call TRBJ1-6; D unclear. V was pared by 1 base and J by 7 bases, with 14 bases between. CDR3 length equals 16 residues. The germline CDR1 and CDR2 sequences are SNHLY and FYNNEI. CDR3 region: CASSEEYRSFNSPLHF. DNA of the CDR3: TGTGCCAGCAGTGAAGAGTACAGATCGTTCAATTCACCCCTCCACTTT. Full variable domain (outside the CDR3, taken from reference TRBV2 and TRBJ1-6): EPEVTQTPSHQVTQMGQEVILRCVPISNHLYFYWYRQILGQKVEFLVSFYNNEISEKSEIFDDQFSVERPDGSNFTLKIRSTKLEDSAMYFCASSEEYRSFNSPLHFGNGTRLTVT.

The chain has TRBV6-5 and TRBJ2-3, with 11 bases identical to TRBD1. The junction had 10 bases not matched to a gene; V was cut back by 7 bases and J by 7 bases. The CDR3 contains 15 residues. Looked up from germline, CDR1 is MNHEY and CDR2 is SVGAGI. In nucleotides, the CDR3 is TGTGCCAGCACCGCGGGACAGGGGGGCGGCTATACGCAGTATTTT. Its protein product is CASTAGQGGGYTQYF.

Here the CDR3 DNA reads TGTGCCAGTAGCCGAGGACAGGGTCGGAACACTGAAGCTTTCTTT. Translated: CASSRGQGRNTEAFF. V usage is TRBV19 and J usage is TRBJ1-1, with 8 bases fitting TRBD1. V was pared by 6 bases and J by 1 base, with 7 bases of the junction left unmatched. CDR1 and CDR2 (germline): LNHDA, SQIVND (reference sequence). There are 15 residues in the CDR3. The whole variable domain, remainder taken from reference TRBV19 and TRBJ1-1, is DGGITQSPKYLFRKEGQNVTLSCEQNLNHDAMYWYRQDPGQGLRLIYYSQIVNDFQKGDIAEGYSVSREKKESFPLTVTSAQKNPTAFYLCASSRGQGRNTEAFFGQGTRLTVV.

This clone was counted only a few times. V is TRBV5-3 and J is TRBJ2-2; TRBD1 agrees at 7 bases. TRBV5-3 is an ORF, and what it does is uncertain. V shed 4 bases, J shed 7 bases, and the junction held 7 bases outside the gene matches. The CDR3 runs to 14 residues. CDR3 protein: CARSDRAKNGELFF. In DNA, the CDR3 is TGTGCCAGAAGCGACAGGGCGAAAAACGGGGAGCTGTTTTTT.